The 32 T cell receptor beta chains below come from one sample, sequenced in a study of blood T cell repertoires in COVID-19. Clones were sequenced by immunoSEQ multiplex PCR, and TCRdb holds only the in-frame ones, with some missing. The top ten hold around 5.2% of the sample, which has almost 55,000 clones, approximately 87% seen once. The sample comprised peripheral blood. The receptors come from a human donor in a cohort sampled during active COVID-19.

CDR3: CASSESGTSGPLAKNIQYF. The CDR3 DNA reads as TGTGCCAGCAGTGAATCCGGGACTAGCGGGCCCCTAGCCAAAAACATTCAGTACTTC. The rearrangement uses TRBV2 and TRBJ2-4; 12 positions agree with TRBD2. Trimming took 2 bases from V and 0 from J; bases not matched to a gene: 8. Germline V gene data show CDR1 as SNHLY and CDR2 as FYNNEI. The CDR3 covers 19 residues.

In this sample, this clone turned up a few times. The chain uses TRBV7-3 and TRBJ2-7, with D maybe TRBD1 (6 bases). Germline CDR1 SGHTA, CDR2 FQGTGA. The CDR3 sequence is 17 residues long. Trimming removed 5 bases from V and 0 bases from J, with 20 bases in between. The CDR3 nucleotides read TGTGCCAGCAGCCGGAAGGGGGACCCATTTCCCTCCTACGAGCAGTACTTC. It encodes CASSRKGDPFPSYEQYF.

The chain is built from TRBV6-5 and TRBJ1-2, with D maybe TRBD1 (6 bases). CDR1 is MNHEY and CDR2 is SVGAGI in the germline V gene. V lost 5 bases to trimming and J lost 8 bases, with 15 bases between them. The CDR3 spans 13 residues. CDR3 residues: CASSPPTGTGYTF. The CDR3 DNA sequence: TGTGCCAGCAGTCCCCCTACAGGGACCGGCTACACCTTC.

The DNA of the CDR3 is TGTGCCTGCCGGGACAGGGGTAACACCGGGGAGCTGTTTTTT. Its translation is CACRDRGNTGELFF. The rearrangement uses TRBV19 and TRBJ2-2, with 10 positions matching TRBD1. This CDR3 has 14 residues. The V gene end was trimmed by 11 bases and the J gene end by 2 bases; junction bases not matched to a gene: 5. Germline V gene sequence: CDR1 LNHDA, CDR2 SQIVND (reference sequence).

The chain has TRBV5-6 and TRBJ2-7, with 8 bases matching TRBD1. V was clipped by 4 bases and J by 5 bases; unmatched bases: 5. Germline lookup yields CDR1 SGHDT and CDR2 YYEEEE. This CDR3 is built from 13 residues. CDR3 DNA sequence: TGTGCCAGCAGCAGGGACAGGACGAACGAGCAGTACTTC. Protein: CASSRDRTNEQYF.

This clone was recorded a few times. The chain employs TRBV30 and TRBJ1-5, with D maybe TRBD1 (5 bases). Trimming shortened V by 2 bases and J by 2 bases, and 13 bases separated the two germline ends. The CDR3 sequence is 15 residues long. The V gene's germline CDR1 is GTSNPN and CDR2 SVGIG (reference sequence). CDR3 sequence reads: CAWSRGGGGNQPQHF. The CDR3 DNA reads TGTGCCTGGAGTCGAGGTGGGGGGGGCAATCAGCCCCAGCATTTT.

The chain is built from TRBV28 and TRBJ1-5; TRBD1 matches at 8 bases. Germline V gene data show CDR1 as MDHEN and CDR2 as SYDVKM. This CDR3 has 14 amino acids. The V segment lost 6 bases and the J segment 1 base; nucleotides outside the gene matches: 2. In DNA, the CDR3 is TGTGCCAGCAGCACAGGGGGAAGCAATCAGCCCCAGCATTTT. It is translated as CASSTGGSNQPQHF. Full variable domain (remainder filled in from reference TRBV28 and TRBJ1-5): DVKVTQSSRYLVKRTGEKVFLECVQDMDHENMFWYRQDPGLGLRLIYFSYDVKMKEKGDIPEGYSVSREKKERFSLILESASTNQTSMYLCASSTGGSNQPQHFGDGTRLSIL.

This chain links TRBV18 with TRBJ1-4; D remains unclear. Germline CDR1 and CDR2: KGHSH and LQKENI. The CDR3 sequence is 13 residues long. The germline V and J ends were trimmed by 2 bases and 8 bases, with 9 bases remaining between them. The CDR3 reads CASSPGSEEKLFF. The CDR3 DNA reads as TGTGCCAGCTCACCAGGGAGCGAGGAAAAACTGTTTTTT.

The V call is TRBV19, the J call TRBJ1-4; 9 bases are a match to TRBD1. This CDR3 spans 18 amino acids. Losses at the gene ends were 5 bases for V and 0 bases for J; bases not matched to a gene: 10. CDR1 is LNHDA, CDR2 SQIVND, per germline (reference sequence). CDR3 in amino acids: CASSPQGAPFATNEKLFF. CDR3 coding DNA: TGTGCCAGTAGTCCACAGGGGGCCCCCTTCGCAACTAATGAAAAACTGTTTTTT. The variable domain in full, completed from reference TRBV19 and TRBJ1-4, reads DGGITQSPKYLFRKEGQNVTLSCEQNLNHDAMYWYRQDPGQGLRLIYYSQIVNDFQKGDIAEGYSVSREKKESFPLTVTSAQKNPTAFYLCASSPQGAPFATNEKLFFGSGTQLSVL.

This clone was seen once. A junction boundary mismatches the germline segment, possibly from a read error. The chain couples TRBV6-5 to TRBJ1-2; 11 bases match TRBD1. Germline CDR1 reads MNHEY; CDR2 reads SVGAGI. The CDR3 is 14 residues long. The CDR3 region is CASSYTFGTGGSLF. The CDR3 DNA follows: TGTGCCAGCAGTTATACTTTCGGGACAGGGGGAAGTTTGTTC.

The V call is TRBV12-5, the J call TRBJ1-1; D not certain. Germline values: CDR1 LGHNT, CDR2 FRNRAP. With 0 bases removed from V and 1 base from J, the gap between germline ends came to 15 bases. CDR3 length: 17 amino acids. CDR3 DNA: TGTGCTAGTGGTTTGGTATGGAGGGCTGAGAAGAACACTGAAGCTTTCTTT. It encodes CASGLVWRAEKNTEAFF.

The genes are TRBV5-3 and TRBJ1-2; D is perhaps TRBD1 (6 bases). TRBV5-3 is reported as an ORF; its role is uncertain. V lost 7 bases, J lost 8 bases, and 15 bases lay in between. The length of the CDR3 is 12 residues. CDR3 coding DNA: TGTGCCAGAGTGCGCGGGGGCGACGGCTACACCTTC. Its protein product is CARVRGGDGYTF.

The chain uses TRBV19 and TRBJ2-2, with 8 bases identical to TRBD1. J gave up 1 base and V 8 bases, and 6 bases lay outside the gene matches. From germline, CDR1 is LNHDA and CDR2 SQIVND (reference sequence). The CDR3 spans 15 residues. In DNA, the CDR3 is TGTGCCAGTCATGACAGGGGCTGGAACACCGGGGAGCTGTTTTTT. Encoded protein: CASHDRGWNTGELFF. Together with reference TRBV19 and TRBJ2-2, the CDR3 gives the full variable domain: DGGITQSPKYLFRKEGQNVTLSCEQNLNHDAMYWYRQDPGQGLRLIYYSQIVNDFQKGDIAEGYSVSREKKESFPLTVTSAQKNPTAFYLCASHDRGWNTGELFFGEGSRLTVL.

This chain joins TRBV4-1 and TRBJ1-1; 7 nucleotides align to TRBD1. Germline V CDR1 and CDR2: MGHRA, YSYEKL. V lost 3 bases to trimming and J lost 4 bases; unmatched junction nucleotides: 5. The CDR3 consists of 14 residues. CDR3 DNA sequence: TGCGCCAGCAGCCATCGACAGGGCTCCACTGAAGCTTTCTTT. Translated, it gives CASSHRQGSTEAFF.

This clone has just one count. The chain joins TRBV15 to TRBJ2-1; 8 bases fit TRBD1. V was clipped by 1 base and J by 8 bases; unmatched bases: 4. The CDR3 spans 14 residues. Germline lookup yields CDR1 LNHNV and CDR2 YYDKDF (reference sequence). CDR3 sequence (DNA): TGTGCCACCAGCAGAGGGCAGGGGGCTTATGAGCAGTTCTTC. It codes for CATSRGQGAYEQFF.

CDR3 bases: TGCGCCAGCAGCCAACGTGGGCCACTCTCTGGAAACACCATATATTTT. Translation gives CASSQRGPLSGNTIYF. V and J are TRBV4-3 and TRBJ1-3; unclear D gene. This CDR3 contains 16 residues. V dropped 2 bases and J dropped 0 bases, with 11 bases sitting between them. CDR1 is LGHNA, CDR2 YSLEER, per germline.

The chain has TRBV27 and TRBJ2-7; TRBD1 aligns across 8 bases. Germline V gives CDR1 MNHEY, CDR2 SMNVEV (reference sequence). The CDR3 has 17 residues. The V segment lost 2 bases and the J segment 7 bases; nucleotides outside the gene matches: 16. Here the CDR3 DNA reads TGTGCCAGCAGTTTAAGGCCACGGACAGGGTCAATCGGGGAGCAGTACTTC. Translating it yields CASSLRPRTGSIGEQYF.

The V and J genes are TRBV27 and TRBJ2-1; 10 positions match TRBD2. CDR3 length: 18 amino acids. CDR1 and CDR2 from the germline V gene are MNHEY and SMNVEV (reference sequence). V dropped 6 bases and J dropped 3; count of bases not matched to a gene: 14. The CDR3 sequence: CASSLGLSGGSFYNEQFF. CDR3 bases: TGTGCCAGCAGCCTTGGTCTTAGCGGGGGGTCCTTCTACAATGAGCAGTTCTTC.

The CDR3, as DNA: TGTGCCAGCAGGGACAGCCAGTACGAGCAGTACTTC. Amino acid sequence: CASRDSQYEQYF. This chain uses TRBV6-6 with TRBJ2-7, with D possibly TRBD1 on 6 matching bases. The germline V gene encodes CDR1 MNHNY and CDR2 SVGAGI (reference sequence). The CDR3 extends over 12 amino acids. The V gene lost 6 bases and the J gene lost 4 bases, with 10 bases spanning the gap.

The chain couples TRBV30 to TRBJ1-2; TRBD1 matches 7 bases. CDR3 length: 13 amino acids. The J segment lost 6 bases and the V segment lost 2 bases, leaving 6 bases of the junction unmatched. CDR1 is GTSNPN, CDR2 SVGIG, per germline (reference sequence). The CDR3 DNA is TGTGCCTGGAGTTTCACAGGGGTTCATGGCTACACCTTC. Residues: CAWSFTGVHGYTF.

The chain uses TRBV6-5 and TRBJ2-2; tentatively, D is TRBD1 (5 bases). CDR1 and CDR2 (germline): MNHEY, SVGAGI. The CDR3 totals 16 residues. Trimming removed 0 bases at V and 5 bases at J, with 13 bases between. The CDR3 nucleotides are TGTGCCAGCAGTTACTCCTCGTGGGGCCAAACCGGGGAGCTGTTTTTT. It yields the protein CASSYSSWGQTGELFF.

The chain joins TRBV30 to TRBJ1-2; D is unclear. The CDR3 totals 12 residues. Germline CDR1 reads GTSNPN; CDR2 reads SVGIG (reference sequence). V was trimmed by 4 bases and J by 8 bases, leaving 14 bases between them. CDR3 sequence: CAWTILRRGYTF. The CDR3 DNA reads TGTGCCTGGACCATACTCCGTCGAGGCTACACCTTC. The full variable domain, in which reference TRBV30 and TRBJ1-2 provide the parts outside the CDR3, is SQTIHQWPATLVQPVGSPLSLECTVEGTSNPNLYWYRQAAGRGLQLLFYSVGIGQISSEVPQNLSASRPQDRQFILSSKKLLLSDSGFYLCAWTILRRGYTFGSGTRLTVV.

The V and J genes are TRBV27 and TRBJ2-2; 12 bases match TRBD2. CDR3 length equals 17 residues. The germline gives CDR1 MNHEY, CDR2 SMNVEV (reference sequence). V gave up 5 bases and J gave up 3 bases; unmatched junction bases: 7. The CDR3 here is CASSQTTSGGHTGELFF. CDR3 sequence (DNA): TGTGCCAGCAGTCAAACGACTAGCGGGGGACACACCGGGGAGCTGTTTTTT.

The chain has TRBV2 and TRBJ2-7; no definite D call. The ends were cut back, 7 bases at V and 0 bases at J, with 7 bases in the middle. This CDR3 region has 12 residues. Per germline, CDR1 SNHLY and CDR2 FYNNEI. The CDR3 protein is CASTTTSYEQYF. As DNA, the CDR3 is TGTGCCAGCACGACAACCTCCTACGAGCAGTACTTC.

This clone is deemed medium-sized. This sequence joins TRBV5-1 and TRBJ2-2; no clear D gene. Germline lookup yields CDR1 SGHRS and CDR2 YFSETQ. V lost 4 bases and J lost 3, with 4 bases in between. The CDR3 is 12 amino acids. The CDR3 reads CASSRDTGELFF. The DNA of the CDR3 is TGCGCCAGCAGCCGTGACACCGGGGAGCTGTTTTTT.

This clone was observed a handful of times. This chain links TRBV3-1 (or the pseudogene TRBV3-2) with TRBJ2-7, with D perhaps matching TRBD1 (5 bases). The length of the CDR3 is 16 residues. The germline CDR1 and CDR2 sequences are LGHDT and YNNKEL (reference sequence). Between the trimmed V and J ends, which lost 0 bases and 3 bases, there was a span of 15 bases. The chain's CDR3 is CASSQDLGAERYEQYF. CDR3 DNA sequence: TGTGCCAGCAGCCAAGATCTAGGGGCGGAACGCTACGAGCAGTACTTC.

Note on this clone: A junction boundary mismatches the germline segment, possibly from a read error. The chain links TRBV6-2 or TRBV6-3 to TRBJ1-2; TRBD1 aligns across 9 bases. The germline V gene encodes CDR1 MNHEY and CDR2 SVGEGT. This CDR3 contains 17 residues. The CDR3 region is CTSSSPRTGDASYGYTF. The CDR3, as DNA: TGTACCAGCAGTTCCCCACGGACAGGGGACGCCTCCTATGGCTACACCTTC.

The chain's CDR3 is CASSSQGQEAFF. The CDR3 nucleotides are TGCGCCAGCAGCTCCCAGGGACAGGAAGCTTTCTTT. The chain uses TRBV5-1 and TRBJ1-1; 7 bases are shared with TRBD1. Germline lookup yields CDR1 SGHRS and CDR2 YFSETQ. The junction had 4 bases not matched to a gene; V was cut back by 3 bases and J by 8 bases. The length of the CDR3 is 12 residues. Together with reference TRBV5-1 and TRBJ1-1, the CDR3 gives the full variable domain: KAGVTQTPRYLIKTRGQQVTLSCSPISGHRSVSWYQQTPGQGLQFLFEYFSETQRNKGNFPGRFSGRQFSNSRSEMNVSTLELGDSALYLCASSSQGQEAFFGQGTRLTVV.

The chain carries TRBV29-1 and TRBJ1-1; tentative D call: TRBD1 (6 bases). Germline assignment: CDR1 SQVTM and CDR2 ANQGSEA. Trimming stripped 5 bases from V and 10 bases from J, with 11 bases between. This CDR3 spans 10 amino acids. This CDR3 reads CSVWEGGAFF. The DNA of the CDR3 is TGCAGCGTTTGGGAGGGGGGAGCTTTCTTT.

The chain has TRBV19 and TRBJ1-4, with 11 bases identical to TRBD1. The germline V gene has CDR1 LNHDA and CDR2 SQIVND (reference sequence). The CDR3 has 19 amino acids. J was trimmed by 8 bases and V by 8 bases; bases with no gene match: 22. CDR3 sequence: CASQRNPSRTGGVGEKLFF. For the CDR3, the DNA is TGTGCCAGTCAACGGAACCCCTCCAGGACAGGGGGCGTTGGGGAAAAACTGTTTTTT.

A remark on this clone: This same CDR3 is encoded by further DNA sequences in the sample. This sequence joins TRBV15 and TRBJ2-7, with TRBD1 identical over 7 bases. CDR3 size: 13 residues. CDR1 is LNHNV and CDR2 is YYDKDF in the germline V gene (reference sequence). Trimming removed 3 bases from V and 4 bases from J; junction bases left unmatched: 3. The CDR3 is CATSSYRGYEQYF. CDR3 nucleotides: TGTGCCACCAGCAGCTACAGGGGATACGAGCAGTACTTC. The entire variable domain, with the rest obtained from reference TRBV15 and TRBJ2-7, is as follows: DAMVIQNPRYQVTQFGKPVTLSCSQTLNHNVMYWYQQKSSQAPKLLFHYYDKDFNNEADTPDNFQSRRPNTSFCFLDIRSPGLGDTAMYLCATSSYRGYEQYFGPGTRLTVT.

This sequence joins TRBV28 and TRBJ1-1; a weak D match, TRBD1 (5 bases). The CDR3 consists of 13 residues. Germline V CDR1 and CDR2: MDHEN, SYDVKM. V was pared by 7 bases and J by 6 bases, with 15 bases between. The CDR3: CASTARGFAEAFF. Here the CDR3 DNA reads TGTGCCAGCACCGCAAGGGGTTTTGCTGAAGCTTTCTTT.